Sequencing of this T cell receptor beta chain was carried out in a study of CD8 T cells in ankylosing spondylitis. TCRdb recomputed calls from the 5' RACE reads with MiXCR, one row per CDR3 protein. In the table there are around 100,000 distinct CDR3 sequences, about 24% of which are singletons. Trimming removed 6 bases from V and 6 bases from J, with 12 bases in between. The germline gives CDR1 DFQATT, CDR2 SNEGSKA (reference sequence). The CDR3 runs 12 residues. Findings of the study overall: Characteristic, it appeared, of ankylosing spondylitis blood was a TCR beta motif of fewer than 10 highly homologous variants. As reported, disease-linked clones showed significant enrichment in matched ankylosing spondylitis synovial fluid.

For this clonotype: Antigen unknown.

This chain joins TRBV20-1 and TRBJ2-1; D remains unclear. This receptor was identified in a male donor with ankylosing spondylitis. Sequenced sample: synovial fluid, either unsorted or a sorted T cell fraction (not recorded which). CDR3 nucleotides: TGCAGTGCCGGATTCCAAAGCAATGAGCAGTTCTTC. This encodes CSAGFQSNEQFF.